This TCR beta chain was retrieved from a study of T cells in Graves' hyperthyroidism and ophthalmopathy. Graves' hyperthyroidism showing no ophthalmopathy progression within 18 months was considered stable. Patients showing uncontrolled infection, other autoimmune disease, pregnancy or lactation were ineligible. The authors took PBMCs from over 8.5 ml fresh peripheral blood. General study results and limits: Classification by a 13 V-J model distinguished ophthalmopathy from stable hyperthyroidism.

The CDR3 loop spans 11 amino acids. Germline lookup yields CDR1 SNHLY and CDR2 FYNNEI. Trimming took 0 bases from V and 9 from J, leaving 3 bases between them. Many counts were recorded for this clonotype. The target antigen is unknown. From RNA transcripts, TCR beta CDR3 regions were amplified. With the HTBI primer set, the TCR CDR3 went through a first round of RT-PCR. TCRdb recomputed calls from the multiplex PCR reads with MiXCR, one row per CDR3 protein. Among fewer than 550,000 distinct CDR3 sequences listed, 15% to 17% were seen once. Material for sequencing was blood. This chain links TRBV2 with TRBJ2-4; no reliable D call. This clonotype was sampled from a woman between 18 and 29 years old with Graves' hyperthyroidism. CDR3 sequence reads: CASSEAGIQYF. As DNA, the CDR3 is TGTGCCAGCAGTGAAGCGGGCATTCAGTACTTC.